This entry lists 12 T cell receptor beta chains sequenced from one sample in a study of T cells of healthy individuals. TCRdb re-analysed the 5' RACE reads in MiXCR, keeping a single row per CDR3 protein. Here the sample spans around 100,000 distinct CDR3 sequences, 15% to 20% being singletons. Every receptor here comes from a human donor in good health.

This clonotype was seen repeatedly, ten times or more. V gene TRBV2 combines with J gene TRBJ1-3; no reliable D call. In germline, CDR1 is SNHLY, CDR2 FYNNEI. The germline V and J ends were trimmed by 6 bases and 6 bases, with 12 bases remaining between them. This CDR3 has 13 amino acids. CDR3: CASRVGPENTIYF. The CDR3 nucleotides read TGTGCCAGCAGGGTTGGCCCCGAAAACACCATATATTTT.

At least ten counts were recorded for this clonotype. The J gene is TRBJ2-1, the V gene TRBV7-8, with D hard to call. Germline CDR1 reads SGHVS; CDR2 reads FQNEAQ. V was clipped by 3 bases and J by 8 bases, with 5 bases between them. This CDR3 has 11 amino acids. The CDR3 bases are TGTGCCAGCAGCTTCTGGGATGAGCAGTTCTTC. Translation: CASSFWDEQFF. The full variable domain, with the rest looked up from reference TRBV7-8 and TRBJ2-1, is GAGVSQSPRYKVAKRGQDVALRCDPISGHVSLFWYQQALGQGPEFLTYFQNEAQLDKSGLPSDRFFAERPEGSVSTLKIQRTQQEDSAVYLCASSFWDEQFFGPGTRLTVL.

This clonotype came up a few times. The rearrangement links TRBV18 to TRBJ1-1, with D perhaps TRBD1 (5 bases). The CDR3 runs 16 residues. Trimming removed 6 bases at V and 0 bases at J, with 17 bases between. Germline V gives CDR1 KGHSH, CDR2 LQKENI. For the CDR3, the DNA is TGTGCCAGCTCGGGCCCTCGGGGGGGGATGAACACTGAAGCTTTCTTT. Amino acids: CASSGPRGGMNTEAFF.

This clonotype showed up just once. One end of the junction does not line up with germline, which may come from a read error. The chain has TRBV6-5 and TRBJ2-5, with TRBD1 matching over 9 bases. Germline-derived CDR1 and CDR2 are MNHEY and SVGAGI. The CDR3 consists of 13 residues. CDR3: CASSRGQGRSWDF. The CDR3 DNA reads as TGTGCCAGCAGCCGGGGACAGGGTAGATCCTGGGACTTC.

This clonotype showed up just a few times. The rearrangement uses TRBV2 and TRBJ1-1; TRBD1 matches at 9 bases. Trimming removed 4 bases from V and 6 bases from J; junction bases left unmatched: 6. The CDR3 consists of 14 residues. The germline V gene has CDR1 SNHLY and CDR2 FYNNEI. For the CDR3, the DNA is TGTGCCAGCAGTGCGGACAGGGGCCAATCTGAAGCTTTCTTT. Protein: CASSADRGQSEAFF.

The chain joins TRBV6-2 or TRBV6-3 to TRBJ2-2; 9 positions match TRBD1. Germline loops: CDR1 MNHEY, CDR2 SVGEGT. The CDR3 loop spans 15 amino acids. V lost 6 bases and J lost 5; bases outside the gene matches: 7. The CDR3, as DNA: TGTGCCAGCAGCTTCGGGACAGGGATTACCGGGGAGCTGTTTTTT. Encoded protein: CASSFGTGITGELFF.

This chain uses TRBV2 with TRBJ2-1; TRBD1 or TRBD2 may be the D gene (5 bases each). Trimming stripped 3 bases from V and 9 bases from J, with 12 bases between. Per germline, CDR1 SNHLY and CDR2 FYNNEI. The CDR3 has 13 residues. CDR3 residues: CASSDSRDGEQFF. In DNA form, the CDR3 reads TGTGCCAGCAGTGACTCGAGGGACGGTGAGCAGTTCTTC.

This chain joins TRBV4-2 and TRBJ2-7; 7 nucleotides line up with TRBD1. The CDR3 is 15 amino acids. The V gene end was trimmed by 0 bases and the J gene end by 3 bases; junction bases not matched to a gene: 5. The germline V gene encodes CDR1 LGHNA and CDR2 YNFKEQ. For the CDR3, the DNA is TGTGCCAGCAGCCAAGACCGGGACAGATTCTACGAGCAGTACTTC. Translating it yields CASSQDRDRFYEQYF.

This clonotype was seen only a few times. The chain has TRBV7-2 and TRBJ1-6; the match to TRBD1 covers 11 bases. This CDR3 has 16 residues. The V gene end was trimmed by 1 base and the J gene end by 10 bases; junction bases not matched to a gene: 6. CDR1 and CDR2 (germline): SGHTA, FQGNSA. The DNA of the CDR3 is TGTGCCAGCAGCTTAGAAGTCGGGACAGGGGGATCACCCCTCCACTTT. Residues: CASSLEVGTGGSPLHF.

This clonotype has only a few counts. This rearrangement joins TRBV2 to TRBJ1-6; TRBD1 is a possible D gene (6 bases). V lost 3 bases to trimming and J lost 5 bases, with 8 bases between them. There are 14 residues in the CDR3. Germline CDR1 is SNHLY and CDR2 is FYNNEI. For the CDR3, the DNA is TGTGCCAGCAGTGAGGCAGGGGATAATTCACCCCTCCACTTT. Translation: CASSEAGDNSPLHF.

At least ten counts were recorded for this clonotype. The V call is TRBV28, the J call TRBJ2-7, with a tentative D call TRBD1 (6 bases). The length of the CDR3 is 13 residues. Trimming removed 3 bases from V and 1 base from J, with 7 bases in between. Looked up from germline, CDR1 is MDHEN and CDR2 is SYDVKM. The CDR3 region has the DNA TGTGCCAGCAGTTTTCAGGGGTCCTACGAGCAGTACTTC. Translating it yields CASSFQGSYEQYF.

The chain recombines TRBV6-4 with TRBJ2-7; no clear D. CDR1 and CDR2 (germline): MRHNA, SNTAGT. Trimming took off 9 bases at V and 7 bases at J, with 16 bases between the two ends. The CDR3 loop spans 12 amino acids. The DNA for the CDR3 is TGTGCCAGTCCTCAAGAGGAACGTGAGCAGTACTTC. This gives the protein CASPQEEREQYF.